The clone carrying this T cell receptor beta chain was recorded at least ten times. Its matching antigen is unknown. This specimen comes from a study of HIV-infected patients and healthy controls. Study-wide findings and caveats: CMV-associated CDR3s mostly grew nonsignificantly during therapy, while HIV-associated CDR3s declined significantly. HIV-infected repertoires had significantly higher mean Gini indices than controls, possibly reflecting oligoclonality. In healthy controls, MAIT alpha CDR3s were common; in HIV+ repertoires, severely depleted.

Reverse transcription used roughly 480 ng RNA and constant-region primers for alpha and beta. Each of the alpha and beta chains got its own library through chain-specific third strand synthesis with indices. A 5' RACE adapter with a random hexamer and the SP2 primer site was joined to cDNA. Each CDR3 protein is one row after TCRdb ran MiXCR on the 5' RACE reads. The sample yields fewer than 20,000 distinct CDR3 sequences, approximately 9.5% seen once. The CDR3 is 13 residues long. The V gene lost 6 bases and the J gene lost 2 bases, with 5 bases spanning the gap. The repertoire came from unfractionated whole blood and reflected all unsorted peripheral T cells.

The clonotype originates from an adult in good health. The rearrangement links TRBV12-3 or TRBV12-4 to TRBJ2-6; D is perhaps TRBD1 (5 bases). Sequences were obtained from blood. The CDR3 region has the DNA TGTGCCAGCAGACAGGCTGGGGCCAACGTCCTGACTTTC. Its translation is CASRQAGANVLTF.